One and the same sample provided the 9 T cell receptor beta chains below, sequenced in a study of blood T cell repertoires in COVID-19. The method was immunoSEQ multiplex PCR; TCRdb's version includes in-frame clones alone and lacks a portion of them. The data show a few hundred thousand clones, 70% to 90% seen once. The source material was peripheral blood. Receptors originate from a woman in her forties or fifties with COVID-19, enrolled during active disease.

The rearrangement joins TRBV30 to TRBJ1-1; 8 bases map to TRBD1. The V gene end was trimmed by 8 bases and the J gene end by 4 bases; junction bases not matched to a gene: 18. This CDR3 spans 16 amino acids. Germline CDR1 GTSNPN, CDR2 SVGIG (reference sequence). This CDR3 reads CALGGGRGHFGTEAFF. As DNA, the CDR3 is TGTGCCCTGGGAGGAGGCAGGGGGCATTTTGGCACTGAAGCTTTCTTT. Variable domain in full (rest from reference TRBV30 and TRBJ1-1): SQTIHQWPATLVQPVGSPLSLECTVEGTSNPNLYWYRQAAGRGLQLLFYSVGIGQISSEVPQNLSASRPQDRQFILSSKKLLLSDSGFYLCALGGGRGHFGTEAFFGQGTRLTVV.

This chain links TRBV27 with TRBJ2-3; TRBD2 matches at 9 bases. V trimming: 5 bases; J trimming: 3 bases; junction bases outside the gene matches: 9. Germline values: CDR1 MNHEY, CDR2 SMNVEV (reference sequence). The CDR3 spans 16 residues. CDR3 protein: CASSRPAGGSTDTQYF. CDR3 nucleotides: TGTGCCAGCAGTAGACCAGCGGGAGGTTCGACAGATACGCAGTATTTT.

The DNA for the CDR3 is TGCGCCAGCAGCTCCGAGACGGGAGGCTTAAACATTCAGTACTTC. This gives the protein CASSSETGGLNIQYF. The chain joins TRBV4-3 to TRBJ2-4; 7 bases line up with TRBD2. CDR3 size: 15 residues. V trimming: 5 bases; J trimming: 6 bases; junction bases outside the gene matches: 10. CDR1 is LGHNA, CDR2 YSLEER, per germline.

CDR3 loop: CASSLRQATKQGRYGYTF. For the CDR3, the DNA is TGTGCCAGCAGCTTACGCCAAGCCACCAAACAGGGACGATATGGCTACACCTTC. The chain employs TRBV11-2 and TRBJ1-2; D may be TRBD1 (6 bases). The V and J ends lost 2 bases and 5 bases respectively, with 24 bases between them. Germline loops: CDR1 SGHAT, CDR2 FQNNGV. This CDR3 is built from 18 residues.

The V and J genes are TRBV2 and TRBJ2-3; 7 bases are a match to TRBD1. From germline, CDR1 is SNHLY and CDR2 FYNNEI. CDR3 length: 11 residues. Unmatched junction bases numbered 3, after V lost 6 bases and J lost 9 bases. The CDR3 reads CASRGTVTQYF. The DNA for the CDR3 is TGTGCCAGCAGGGGGACAGTCACGCAGTATTTT.

This sequence joins TRBV4-2 and TRBJ2-1, with TRBD2 as a possible D gene (5 bases). The CDR3 length is 18 residues. With 0 bases removed from V and 4 bases from J, the gap between germline ends came to 19 bases. The V gene's germline CDR1 is LGHNA and CDR2 YNFKEQ. Here the CDR3 reads CASSQDGLGLRIYNEQFF. The CDR3 DNA follows: TGTGCCAGCAGCCAAGATGGATTAGGACTGCGCATTTACAATGAGCAGTTCTTC.

This rearrangement joins TRBV11-3 to TRBJ2-7, with a weak D call TRBD1 (6 bases). The V end was cut by 5 bases, the J end by 7 bases, with 9 bases between. Germline-derived CDR1 and CDR2 are SGHNT and YENEEA. This CDR3 is 11 amino acids long. The CDR3 protein is CASSTRGEQYF. Written as DNA, the CDR3 is TGTGCCAGCAGCACGAGGGGGGAGCAGTACTTC. The full variable domain, in which reference TRBV11-3 and TRBJ2-7 provide the parts outside the CDR3, is EAGVVQSPRYKIIEKKQPVAFWCNPISGHNTLYWYLQNLGQGPELLIRYENEEAVDDSQLPKDRFSAERLKGVDSTLKIQPAELGDSAVYLCASSTRGEQYFGPGTRLTVT.

This chain connects TRBV4-2 to TRBJ1-4; maybe TRBD1 (5 bases). CDR1 and CDR2 from the germline V gene are LGHNA and YNFKEQ. The ends were cut back, 0 bases at V and 1 base at J, with 18 bases in the middle. The CDR3 sequence is 19 residues long. The CDR3, as DNA: TGTGCCAGCAGCCAAGATATTCCCGCCCGGGGGGGAACTAATGAAAAACTGTTTTTT. Translating gives CASSQDIPARGGTNEKLFF.

The chain recombines TRBV14 with TRBJ2-1, with a tentative D call TRBD2 (6 bases). The CDR3 is made up of 14 amino acids. Between the trimmed V and J ends, which lost 6 bases and 5 bases, there was a span of 14 bases. The V gene's germline CDR1 is SGHDN and CDR2 FVKESK. The CDR3 nucleotides read TGTGCCAGCAGGCGAGCGGGTGCAAACAATGAGCAGTTCTTC. This sequence encodes CASRRAGANNEQFF.